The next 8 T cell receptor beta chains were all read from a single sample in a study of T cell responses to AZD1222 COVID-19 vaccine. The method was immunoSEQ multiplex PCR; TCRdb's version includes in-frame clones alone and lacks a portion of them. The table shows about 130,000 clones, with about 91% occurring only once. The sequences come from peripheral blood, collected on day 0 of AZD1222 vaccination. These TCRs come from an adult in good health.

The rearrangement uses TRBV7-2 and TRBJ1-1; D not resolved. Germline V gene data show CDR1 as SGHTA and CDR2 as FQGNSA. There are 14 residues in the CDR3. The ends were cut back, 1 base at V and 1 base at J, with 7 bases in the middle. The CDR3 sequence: CASSLVRGNTEAFF. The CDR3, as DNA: TGTGCCAGCAGCTTAGTGAGAGGGAACACTGAAGCTTTCTTT.

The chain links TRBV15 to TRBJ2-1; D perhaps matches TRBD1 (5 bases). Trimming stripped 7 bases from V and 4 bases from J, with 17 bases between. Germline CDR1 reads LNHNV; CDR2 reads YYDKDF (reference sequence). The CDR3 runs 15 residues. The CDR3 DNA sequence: TGTGCCACCACCCCGGCCAGGGTAAGGTACAATGAGCAGTTCTTC. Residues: CATTPARVRYNEQFF. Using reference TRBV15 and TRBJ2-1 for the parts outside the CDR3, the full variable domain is DAMVIQNPRYQVTQFGKPVTLSCSQTLNHNVMYWYQQKSSQAPKLLFHYYDKDFNNEADTPDNFQSRRPNTSFCFLDIRSPGLGDTAMYLCATTPARVRYNEQFFGPGTRLTVL.

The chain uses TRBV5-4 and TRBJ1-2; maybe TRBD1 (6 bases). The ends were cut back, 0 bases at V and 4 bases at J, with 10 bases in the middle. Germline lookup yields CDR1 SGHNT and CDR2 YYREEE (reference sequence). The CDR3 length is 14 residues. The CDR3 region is CASSLGGAGYGYTF. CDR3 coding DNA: TGTGCCAGCAGCTTGGGGGGGGCTGGCTATGGCTACACCTTC.

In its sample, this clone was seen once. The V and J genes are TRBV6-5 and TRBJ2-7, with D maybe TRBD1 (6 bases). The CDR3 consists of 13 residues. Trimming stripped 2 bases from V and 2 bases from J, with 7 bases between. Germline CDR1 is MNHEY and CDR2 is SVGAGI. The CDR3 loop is CASSYTGPYEQYF. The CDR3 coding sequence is TGTGCCAGCAGTTACACAGGGCCCTACGAGCAGTACTTC.

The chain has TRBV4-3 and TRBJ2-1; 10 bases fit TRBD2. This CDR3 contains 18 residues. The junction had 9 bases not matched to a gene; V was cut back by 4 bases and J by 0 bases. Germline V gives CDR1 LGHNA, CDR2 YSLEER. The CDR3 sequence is CASSPDSGGRSSYNEQFF. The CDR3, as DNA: TGCGCCAGCAGCCCCGATAGCGGGGGGAGAAGCTCCTACAATGAGCAGTTCTTC.

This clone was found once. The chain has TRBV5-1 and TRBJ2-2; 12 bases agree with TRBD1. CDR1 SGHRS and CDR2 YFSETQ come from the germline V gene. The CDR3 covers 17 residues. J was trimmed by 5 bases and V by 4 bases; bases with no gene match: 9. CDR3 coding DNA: TGCGCCAGCAGCGAGATACCGGGACAGGGGGCGACCGGGGAGCTGTTTTTT. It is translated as CASSEIPGQGATGELFF.

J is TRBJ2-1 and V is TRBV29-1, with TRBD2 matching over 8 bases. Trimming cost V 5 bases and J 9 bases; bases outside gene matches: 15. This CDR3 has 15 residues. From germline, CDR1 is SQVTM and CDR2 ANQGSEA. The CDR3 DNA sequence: TGCAGCGTTCGATCCCAACTCGGGGGGGTAGGTGAGCAGTTCTTC. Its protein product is CSVRSQLGGVGEQFF.

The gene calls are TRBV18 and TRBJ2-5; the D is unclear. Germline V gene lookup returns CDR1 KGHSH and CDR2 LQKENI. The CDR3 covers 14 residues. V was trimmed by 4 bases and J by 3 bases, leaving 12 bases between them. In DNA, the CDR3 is TGTGCCAGCTCACTAGACGGACCCAAAGAGACCCAGTACTTC. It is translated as CASSLDGPKETQYF. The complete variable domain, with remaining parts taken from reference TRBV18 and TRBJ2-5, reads NAGVMQNPRHLVRRRGQEARLRCSPMKGHSHVYWYRQLPEEGLKFMVYLQKENIIDESGMPKERFSAEFPKEGPSILRIQQVVRGDSAAYFCASSLDGPKETQYFGPGTRLLVL.